This is a list of T cell receptor beta chains from one sample in a study of T cells in Graves' hyperthyroidism and ophthalmopathy. A single record per CDR3 protein comes from TCRdb applying MiXCR to the multiplex PCR reads. The sample holds around 800,000 distinct CDR3 sequences, 35% to 45% seen once. The material sequenced was blood. The receptors derive from a man between 18 and 35 years old with Graves' hyperthyroidism. Both conserved end residues are part of each CDR3. A D gene is named only where the DNA matches it firmly. Clone size is shown for a subset of rows, as once, few, many or a class of expanded clone.

j_call: TRBJ1-1
d_call: TRBD1
v_call: TRBV12-3/TRBV12-4
clone_size: many
cdr3_aa: CASSSQQGRTEAFF
cdr3_nt: TGTGCCAGCAGTTCCCAACAGGGGAGGACTGAAGCTTTCTTT

j_call: TRBJ2-7
d_call: NA
v_call: TRBV29-1
clone_size: many
cdr3_aa: CSGVTGASYEQYF
cdr3_nt: TGCAGCGGGGTGACGGGAGCGTCCTACGAGCAGTACTTC

j_call: TRBJ2-5
d_call: TRBD2
v_call: TRBV5-1
clone_size: NA
cdr3_aa: CASSLTVAGGLETQYF
cdr3_nt: TGCGCCAGCAGCTTGACAGTAGCGGGAGGGCTGGAGACCCAGTACTTC

j_call: TRBJ2-5
d_call: TRBD2
v_call: TRBV15
clone_size: few
cdr3_aa: CATSRELAGPWETQYF
cdr3_nt: TGTGCCACCAGCAGAGAGCTAGCGGGCCCCTGGGAGACCCAGTACTTC

j_call: TRBJ1-5
d_call: NA
v_call: TRBV5-4
clone_size: NA
cdr3_aa: CTSSQKGKDQPQHF
cdr3_nt: TGTACCAGCAGCCAGAAGGGCAAAGACCAGCCCCAGCATTTT

j_call: TRBJ1-1
d_call: TRBD1
v_call: TRBV7-2
clone_size: few
cdr3_aa: CASSFRTGAKDTEAFF
cdr3_nt: TGTGCCAGCAGCTTCCGGACAGGGGCAAAAGACACTGAAGCTTTCTTT

j_call: TRBJ1-1
d_call: TRBD1
v_call: TRBV10-3
clone_size: many
cdr3_aa: CAIKRQGRNTEAFF
cdr3_nt: TGTGCCATCAAAAGACAGGGAAGGAACACTGAAGCTTTCTTT

j_call: TRBJ2-5
d_call: TRBD2
v_call: TRBV20-1
clone_size: few
cdr3_aa: CSAPVTSGGETQYF
cdr3_nt: TGCAGTGCTCCTGTAACTAGCGGGGGTGAGACCCAGTACTTC

j_call: TRBJ2-5
d_call: NA
v_call: TRBV6-5
clone_size: few
cdr3_aa: CASSQRGTEETQYF
cdr3_nt: TGTGCCAGCAGCCAACGCGGGACAGAAGAGACCCAGTACTTC

j_call: TRBJ2-6
d_call: NA
v_call: TRBV5-1
clone_size: many
cdr3_aa: CATRQSGANVLTF
cdr3_nt: TGCGCCACCAGACAGTCTGGGGCCAACGTCCTGACTTTC

j_call: TRBJ2-6
d_call: NA
v_call: TRBV4-1
clone_size: NA
cdr3_aa: CASSRELASGANVLTF
cdr3_nt: TGCGCCAGCAGCCGAGAGTTAGCCTCTGGGGCCAACGTCCTGACTTTC

j_call: TRBJ2-2
d_call: NA
v_call: TRBV7-9
clone_size: few
cdr3_aa: CASSSGAPGELFF
cdr3_nt: TGTGCCAGCAGCTCCGGGGCCCCCGGGGAGCTGTTTTTT

j_call: TRBJ1-6
d_call: NA
v_call: TRBV19
clone_size: NA
cdr3_aa: CASSHYQGDDNSPLHF
cdr3_nt: TGTGCCAGCAGCCACTACCAGGGAGATGATAATTCACCCCTCCACTTT

j_call: TRBJ2-5
d_call: TRBD2
v_call: TRBV24-1
clone_size: many
cdr3_aa: CATSDPGTSGQETQYF
cdr3_nt: TGTGCCACCAGTGACCCCGGGACTAGCGGTCAAGAGACCCAGTACTTC

j_call: TRBJ2-7
d_call: TRBD1
v_call: TRBV6-2/TRBV6-3
clone_size: few
cdr3_aa: CASSYSRQGANEQYF
cdr3_nt: TGTGCCAGCAGTTACTCGCGACAGGGGGCAAACGAGCAGTACTTC

j_call: TRBJ2-7
d_call: TRBD1
v_call: TRBV7-3
clone_size: many
cdr3_aa: CASSPQGADEQYF
cdr3_nt: TGTGCCAGCAGCCCACAGGGGGCCGACGAGCAGTACTTC

j_call: TRBJ2-5
d_call: NA
v_call: TRBV19
clone_size: many
cdr3_aa: CASTSTAGGETQYF
cdr3_nt: TGTGCCAGTACCTCCACGGCAGGGGGGGAGACCCAGTACTTC

j_call: TRBJ2-3
d_call: TRBD2
v_call: TRBV29-1
clone_size: few
cdr3_aa: CSVPSGRARRTDTQYF
cdr3_nt: TGCAGCGTTCCCAGCGGGAGGGCCAGACGCACAGATACGCAGTATTTT

j_call: TRBJ1-4
d_call: NA
v_call: TRBV2
clone_size: few
cdr3_aa: CASSSGDTSTNEKLFF
cdr3_nt: TGTGCCAGCAGTTCGGGAGACACCTCAACTAATGAAAAACTGTTTTTT

j_call: TRBJ1-4
d_call: NA
v_call: TRBV9
clone_size: few
cdr3_aa: CASSPRYSSEKLFF
cdr3_nt: TGTGCCAGCAGCCCAAGATACAGCTCTGAAAAACTGTTTTTT

j_call: TRBJ2-5
d_call: NA
v_call: TRBV7-2
clone_size: NA
cdr3_aa: CASSPGPVLQETQYF
cdr3_nt: TGTGCCAGCAGCCCAGGCCCGGTCCTACAAGAGACCCAGTACTTC

j_call: TRBJ2-2
d_call: NA
v_call: TRBV2
clone_size: many
cdr3_aa: CAAISDGNTGELFF
cdr3_nt: TGTGCCGCAATTAGCGATGGGAACACCGGGGAGCTGTTTTTT

j_call: TRBJ1-2
d_call: NA
v_call: TRBV24-1
clone_size: NA
cdr3_aa: CAGSPLLTALTIGYTF
cdr3_nt: TGTGCCGGCAGTCCTCTTCTGACAGCGCTGACTATTGGCTACACCTTC

j_call: TRBJ1-5
d_call: NA
v_call: TRBV2
clone_size: many
cdr3_aa: CASAGGGNQPQHF
cdr3_nt: TGTGCCAGCGCGGGTGGTGGCAATCAGCCCCAGCATTTT

j_call: TRBJ1-2
d_call: NA
v_call: TRBV6-6
clone_size: many
cdr3_aa: CASSNYGYTF
cdr3_nt: TGTGCCAGCAGTAACTATGGCTACACCTTC

j_call: TRBJ1-2
d_call: NA
v_call: TRBV25-1
clone_size: few
cdr3_aa: CASSVEGLSGYGYTF
cdr3_nt: TGTGCCAGCAGCGTTGAAGGGTTGTCGGGCTATGGCTACACCTTC

j_call: TRBJ1-2
d_call: TRBD1
v_call: TRBV5-1
clone_size: NA
cdr3_aa: CASRRQGAYGYTF
cdr3_nt: TGTGCCAGCAGGCGACAGGGGGCCTATGGCTACACCTTC

j_call: TRBJ1-1
d_call: NA
v_call: TRBV4-1
clone_size: few
cdr3_aa: CASSQEPPANTEAFF
cdr3_nt: TGCGCCAGCAGCCAAGAGCCTCCGGCAAACACTGAAGCTTTCTTT

j_call: TRBJ2-2
d_call: NA
v_call: TRBV2
clone_size: many
cdr3_aa: CAIAGTPPNTGELFF
cdr3_nt: TGTGCCATCGCCGGGACACCCCCGAACACCGGGGAGCTGTTTTTT

j_call: TRBJ2-7
d_call: NA
v_call: TRBV19
clone_size: few
cdr3_aa: CASSISSELPSYEQYF
cdr3_nt: TGTGCCAGTAGTATATCCTCTGAGCTACCTTCCTACGAGCAGTACTTC

j_call: TRBJ1-6
d_call: TRBD1
v_call: TRBV5-1
clone_size: few
cdr3_aa: CASAGGQGSNSPLHF
cdr3_nt: TGCGCCAGCGCAGGGGGACAGGGATCTAATTCACCCCTCCACTTT

j_call: TRBJ2-7
d_call: NA
v_call: TRBV14
clone_size: NA
cdr3_aa: CASSHTTGAGEQYF
cdr3_nt: TGTGCCAGCAGTCACACAACGGGGGCGGGAGAGCAGTACTTC

j_call: TRBJ2-5
d_call: TRBD2
v_call: TRBV4-3
clone_size: few
cdr3_aa: CASSQFTSGPDQETQYF
cdr3_nt: TGCGCCAGCAGCCAATTCACTAGCGGGCCCGACCAAGAGACCCAGTACTTC

j_call: TRBJ1-5
d_call: TRBD1
v_call: TRBV10-3
clone_size: NA
cdr3_aa: CAIKGGTGDSNQPQHF
cdr3_nt: TGTGCCATCAAAGGAGGGACAGGGGATAGCAATCAGCCCCAGCATTTT

j_call: TRBJ2-7
d_call: NA
v_call: TRBV7-2
clone_size: NA
cdr3_aa: CASSEGVSDEQYF
cdr3_nt: TGTGCCAGCAGCGAGGGAGTTTCAGACGAGCAGTACTTC

j_call: TRBJ2-5
d_call: NA
v_call: TRBV7-8
clone_size: many
cdr3_aa: CASSIPGLQETQYF
cdr3_nt: TGTGCCAGCAGCATTCCGGGACTCCAAGAGACCCAGTACTTC

j_call: TRBJ1-1
d_call: TRBD1
v_call: TRBV2
clone_size: many
cdr3_aa: CASSETGVNTEAFF
cdr3_nt: TGTGCCAGCAGTGAGACAGGGGTGAACACTGAAGCTTTCTTT

j_call: TRBJ2-2
d_call: NA
v_call: TRBV2
clone_size: few
cdr3_aa: CASSERLANTGELFF
cdr3_nt: TGTGCCAGCAGTGAAAGACTAGCGAACACCGGGGAGCTGTTTTTT

j_call: TRBJ2-2
d_call: TRBD1
v_call: TRBV24-1
clone_size: NA
cdr3_aa: CATSDHRGGELFF
cdr3_nt: TGTGCCACCAGTGATCACAGGGGCGGGGAGCTGTTTTTT

j_call: TRBJ2-7
d_call: NA
v_call: TRBV19
clone_size: few
cdr3_aa: CASRRARSYEQYF
cdr3_nt: TGTGCCAGTCGCAGGGCAAGGAGCTACGAGCAGTACTTC

j_call: TRBJ1-1
d_call: NA
v_call: TRBV27
clone_size: NA
cdr3_aa: CASSLSASAHTEAFF
cdr3_nt: TGTGCCAGCAGTTTATCAGCGTCAGCGCACACTGAAGCTTTCTTT

j_call: TRBJ1-1
d_call: NA
v_call: TRBV7-2
clone_size: many
cdr3_aa: CASSTGGTNTEAFF
cdr3_nt: TGTGCCAGCAGCACCGGCGGCACGAACACTGAAGCTTTCTTT

j_call: TRBJ1-4
d_call: NA
v_call: TRBV5-1
clone_size: NA
cdr3_aa: CASSLDSLFEKLFF
cdr3_nt: TGCGCCAGCAGCTTGGACAGCCTTTTCGAAAAACTGTTTTTT

j_call: TRBJ2-2
d_call: NA
v_call: TRBV19
clone_size: few
cdr3_aa: CASSIGGVTGELFF
cdr3_nt: TGTGCCAGTAGTATAGGAGGGGTCACCGGGGAGCTGTTTTTT

j_call: TRBJ1-3
d_call: NA
v_call: TRBV10-3
clone_size: NA
cdr3_aa: CDITPQTSGNTIYF
cdr3_nt: TGTGACATCACCCCCCAGACCTCTGGTAACACCATATATTTT

j_call: TRBJ1-4
d_call: NA
v_call: TRBV11-2
clone_size: many
cdr3_aa: CASGRADEKLFF
cdr3_nt: TGTGCCAGCGGCAGGGCCGATGAAAAACTGTTTTTT

j_call: TRBJ2-5
d_call: NA
v_call: TRBV9
clone_size: many
cdr3_aa: CASSASVMDVQTQYF
cdr3_nt: TGTGCCAGCAGCGCCAGTGTGATGGATGTGCAGACCCAGTACTTC

j_call: TRBJ1-5
d_call: NA
v_call: TRBV12-3/TRBV12-4
clone_size: many
cdr3_aa: CASSLNSQQQPQHF
cdr3_nt: TGTGCCAGCAGTTTGAACAGTCAGCAACAGCCCCAGCATTTT

j_call: TRBJ2-7
d_call: TRBD1
v_call: TRBV2
clone_size: NA
cdr3_aa: CASRHRGLSDEQYF
cdr3_nt: TGTGCCAGCAGGCACAGGGGGCTATCCGACGAGCAGTACTTC

j_call: TRBJ2-5
d_call: TRBD1
v_call: TRBV10-3
clone_size: NA
cdr3_aa: CAISDSTRDRGSGETQYF
cdr3_nt: TGTGCCATCAGTGACTCGACCCGGGACAGGGGGTCGGGAGAGACCCAGTACTTC

j_call: TRBJ2-5
d_call: NA
v_call: TRBV19
clone_size: NA
cdr3_aa: CASKAGPGETQYF
cdr3_nt: TGTGCCAGTAAAGCGGGCCCAGGGGAGACCCAGTACTTC